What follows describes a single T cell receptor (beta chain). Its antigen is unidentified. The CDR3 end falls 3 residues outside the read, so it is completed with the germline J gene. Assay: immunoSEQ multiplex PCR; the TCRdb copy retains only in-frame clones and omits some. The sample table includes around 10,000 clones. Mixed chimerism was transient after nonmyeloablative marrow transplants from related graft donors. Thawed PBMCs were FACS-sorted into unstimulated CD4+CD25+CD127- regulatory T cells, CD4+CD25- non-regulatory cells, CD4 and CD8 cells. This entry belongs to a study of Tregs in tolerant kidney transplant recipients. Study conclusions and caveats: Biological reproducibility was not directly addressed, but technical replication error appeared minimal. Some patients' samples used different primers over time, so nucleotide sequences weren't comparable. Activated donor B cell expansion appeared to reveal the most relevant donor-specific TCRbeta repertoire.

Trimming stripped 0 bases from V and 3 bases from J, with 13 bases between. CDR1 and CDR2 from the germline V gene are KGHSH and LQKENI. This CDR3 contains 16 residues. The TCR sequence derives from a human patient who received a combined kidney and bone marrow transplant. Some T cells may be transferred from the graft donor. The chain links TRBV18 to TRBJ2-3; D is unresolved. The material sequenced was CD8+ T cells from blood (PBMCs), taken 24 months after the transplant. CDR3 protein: CASSPPVQVRTDTQYF. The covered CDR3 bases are TGTGCCAGCTCACCACCGGTGCAGGTTAGGACAGATACG.